The T cell receptor (beta chain) under discussion was sequenced for a study of CD8 T cells in ankylosing spondylitis. Study observations and caveats: What seemed typical of ankylosing spondylitis blood was a TCR beta motif built from 7 or 8 highly homologous variants. Significant enrichment of disease-linked clones was reported in matched ankylosing spondylitis synovial fluid.

It was by quantitative 5'-RACE with molecular barcodes that TCR beta libraries were made. MiXCR was run by TCRdb on the 5' RACE reads, yielding one entry per CDR3 protein. The sample lists 150,000 to 200,000 distinct CDR3 sequences; approximately 10% were seen once. This clonotype was recorded a few times. Antigen unknown. Per germline, CDR1 DFQATT and CDR2 SNEGSKA (reference sequence). V shed 3 bases and J 5 bases; nucleotides not matched to a gene: 13. The CDR3 runs 16 residues. The chain uses TRBV20-1 and TRBJ2-1; 7 bases are a match to TRBD2. Sequencing was performed on blood, either unsorted or a sorted T cell fraction (not recorded which). This clonotype was sampled from a male donor with ankylosing spondylitis or in good health (not recorded which). The CDR3 loop reads CSARGVGRERHNEQFF. DNA of the CDR3: TGCAGTGCTAGGGGGGTGGGGCGGGAGAGACACAATGAGCAGTTCTTC.